This TCR beta chain was identified in a study of sequential checkpoint blockade in melanoma. Stated treatment: randomized to nivolumab then ipilimumab (arm A) or the reverse (arm B). DNA-damaging chemotherapy had not been given to any patient beforehand. The CDR3 is 13 amino acids. Germline lookup yields CDR1 MNHNY and CDR2 SVGAGI (reference sequence). V gave up 0 bases and J gave up 4 bases, with 6 bases separating them. Profiled with immunoSEQ multiplex PCR; TCRdb holds only in-frame clones, not every one. The sample has about 10,000 clones, approximately 73% seen once. V gene TRBV6-6 combines with J gene TRBJ1-1; D is possibly TRBD1 (6 bases). The sequence derives from a human donor with melanoma. Sequencing used CD8+ T cells sorted from blood (inferred from file names), obtained from a patient given nivolumab and ipilimumab in sequence. The CDR3 region is CASSYSGGTEAFF. CDR3 in DNA: TGTGCCAGCAGTTACTCAGGGGGCACTGAAGCTTTCTTT.